Listed below are T cell receptor beta chains from one sample, sequenced in a study of T cells in Graves' hyperthyroidism and ophthalmopathy. MiXCR was run by TCRdb on the multiplex PCR reads, yielding one entry per CDR3 protein. This table has hundreds of thousands of distinct CDR3 sequences, roughly 40% appearing once. Sequencing was performed on blood. These receptor sequences come from a man between 18 and 35 years old with Graves' hyperthyroidism. The CDR3 runs from the conserved cysteine through the conserved F or W. The order of the fields is CDR3 DNA, CDR3 protein, V gene, D gene, CDR3 length, J gene, clone size. A D gene is named only where the DNA matches it firmly. The size entry is marked missing in some rows and otherwise reads once, few, many or a size class.

DNA: TGTGCCACCAGTGATTTCCGGGACAGGGCGAACACCGGGGAGCTGTTTTTT
CDR3: CATSDFRDRANTGELFF
V: TRBV24-1
D: TRBD1
length: 17
J: TRBJ2-2
size: many

DNA: TGTGCCAGCAGCTTAGTGGGGCCCCTCCACTTT
CDR3: CASSLVGPLHF
V: TRBV7-2
D: -
length: 11
J: TRBJ1-6
size: many

DNA: TGCAGCGTTGAAAGCGACGTCTCCCAAGAGACCCAGTACTTC
CDR3: CSVESDVSQETQYF
V: TRBV29-1
D: -
length: 14
J: TRBJ2-5
size: -

DNA: TGTGCCAGCAGCCCGTCGGACAGGGCCAACGTCCTGACTTTC
CDR3: CASSPSDRANVLTF
V: TRBV9
D: -
length: 14
J: TRBJ2-6
size: -

DNA: TGTGCCAGCAGTTACTCGGCCGAACTCTCTGGAAACACCATATATTTT
CDR3: CASSYSAELSGNTIYF
V: TRBV6-5
D: -
length: 16
J: TRBJ1-3
size: many

DNA: TGTGCCAGCAGCCAGGGGGGCTATACCTACGAGCAGTACTTC
CDR3: CASSQGGYTYEQYF
V: TRBV7-9
D: -
length: 14
J: TRBJ2-7
size: -

DNA: TGTGCCAGCACCCTTGGTGCCGGGGAGCTGTTTTTT
CDR3: CASTLGAGELFF
V: TRBV14
D: -
length: 12
J: TRBJ2-2
size: few

DNA: TGTGCCAGCAGTCTTGGGCTTAAGGGGGACTATGGCTACACCTTC
CDR3: CASSLGLKGDYGYTF
V: TRBV6-5
D: -
length: 15
J: TRBJ1-2
size: -

DNA: TGTGCCAGCAGGGAAGTGTCTTACGAGCAGTACTTC
CDR3: CASREVSYEQYF
V: TRBV2
D: -
length: 12
J: TRBJ2-7
size: many

DNA: TGTGCCAGCAGCTTAGATTCGGGCCCCTGGGAGACCCAGTACTTC
CDR3: CASSLDSGPWETQYF
V: TRBV7-9
D: -
length: 15
J: TRBJ2-5
size: -

DNA: TGTGCCAGCAGCGTGCCGCCGTGGGAATCAGCGGCCCAGCATTTT
CDR3: CASSVPPWESAAQHF
V: TRBV7-3
D: -
length: 15
J: TRBJ1-5
size: -

DNA: TGTGCCAGCAGCTTGAAGGGCAGGGGCCGCTACGAGCAGTACTTC
CDR3: CASSLKGRGRYEQYF
V: TRBV5-6
D: -
length: 15
J: TRBJ2-7
size: few

DNA: TGTGCCAGTCAGAAGGATTATAGGGATTCACCCCTCCACTTT
CDR3: CASQKDYRDSPLHF
V: TRBV19
D: -
length: 14
J: TRBJ1-6
size: many

DNA: TGTGCCAGTAGTATAGGGGGCAGCCTAAGGGCCTATCAGCCCCAGCATTTT
CDR3: CASSIGGSLRAYQPQHF
V: TRBV19
D: -
length: 17
J: TRBJ1-5
size: few

DNA: TGTGCCAGCAGCTTAACGGGCCGGTACTCTGGGGCCAACGTCCTGACTTTC
CDR3: CASSLTGRYSGANVLTF
V: TRBV5-4
D: -
length: 17
J: TRBJ2-6
size: few

DNA: TGTGCCAGCAGCTTAGGTCGGGGTGGCAGCTCAAACACTGAAGCTTTCTTT
CDR3: CASSLGRGGSSNTEAFF
V: TRBV7-9
D: -
length: 17
J: TRBJ1-1
size: -

DNA: TGTGCCAGCAGCCAAGCTGCAGGGGAGCTCGGCTACACCTTC
CDR3: CASSQAAGELGYTF
V: TRBV4-2
D: -
length: 14
J: TRBJ1-2
size: -

DNA: TGCGCCAGCAGCTTGCGGGGGGAGAAGGGGACCCAGTACTTC
CDR3: CASSLRGEKGTQYF
V: TRBV5-1
D: TRBD2
length: 14
J: TRBJ2-5
size: -

DNA: TGTGCCAGCAGTGAGGGGAAACCGGGACCTGATGAGACCCAGTACTTC
CDR3: CASSEGKPGPDETQYF
V: TRBV2
D: -
length: 16
J: TRBJ2-5
size: -

DNA: TGTGCCAGTAGTCGGGGGAGCAGCTCCTACGAGCAGCACTTC
CDR3: CASSRGSSSYEQHF
V: TRBV19
D: -
length: 14
J: TRBJ2-7
size: -

DNA: TGCAGCGTTGTGGGCCAGACCTACGAGCAGTACTTC
CDR3: CSVVGQTYEQYF
V: TRBV29-1
D: -
length: 12
J: TRBJ2-7
size: many

DNA: TGTGCCAGCAGCAAAAGATCAGGGGCCTCCGAGCAGTACTTC
CDR3: CASSKRSGASEQYF
V: TRBV7-6
D: -
length: 14
J: TRBJ2-7
size: -

DNA: TGTGCCAGCAGCCTTCAGGGAGGCGATAATTCACCCCTCCACTTT
CDR3: CASSLQGGDNSPLHF
V: TRBV7-2
D: -
length: 15
J: TRBJ1-6
size: many

DNA: TGTGCCAGCAGCTTATTGCGGGGTCGGAGCGAGCAGTACTTC
CDR3: CASSLLRGRSEQYF
V: TRBV7-9
D: -
length: 14
J: TRBJ2-7
size: once

DNA: TGCAGTGCTAGAGACTTAGAGCGGGAGACCTACGAGCAGTACTTC
CDR3: CSARDLERETYEQYF
V: TRBV20-1
D: TRBD2
length: 15
J: TRBJ2-7
size: -

DNA: TGCAGTGCTAGAGAGGGGGGCGACTATGGCTACACCTTC
CDR3: CSAREGGDYGYTF
V: TRBV20-1
D: -
length: 13
J: TRBJ1-2
size: -

DNA: TGTGCCAGCAGCTTAGCGCAAGGACAGGGGCAGGAAAAACTGTTTTTT
CDR3: CASSLAQGQGQEKLFF
V: TRBV7-9
D: TRBD1
length: 16
J: TRBJ1-4
size: many

DNA: TGTGCCAGCAGCCGGGACACCCTTTCCTACGAGCAGTACTTC
CDR3: CASSRDTLSYEQYF
V: TRBV14
D: -
length: 14
J: TRBJ2-7
size: many

DNA: TGTGCCTGCAGTGCTCCTAAGGACAGGGTGGATGGCTACACCTTC
CDR3: CACSAPKDRVDGYTF
V: TRBV25-1
D: TRBD1
length: 15
J: TRBJ1-2
size: -

DNA: TGCAGCGTTCCCGCGGGAGCTAACTATGGCTACACCTTC
CDR3: CSVPAGANYGYTF
V: TRBV29-1
D: -
length: 13
J: TRBJ1-2
size: many

DNA: TGTGCCAGCATTGCCAACACTGAAGCTTTCTTT
CDR3: CASIANTEAFF
V: TRBV6-1
D: -
length: 11
J: TRBJ1-1
size: -

DNA: TGCGCCAGCAGTGGACTAGCGGGGGGGGCGGGAGAGACCCAGTACTTC
CDR3: CASSGLAGGAGETQYF
V: TRBV10-2
D: TRBD2
length: 16
J: TRBJ2-5
size: once

DNA: TGCGCCAGCAGCCAAGAAGTGGGCAGCCACACTGAAGCTTTCTTT
CDR3: CASSQEVGSHTEAFF
V: TRBV5-5
D: -
length: 15
J: TRBJ1-1
size: -

DNA: TGCGCCAGCAGCCCCTCGGCGGGACAGGGATACTCTGGGGCCAACGTCCTGACTTTC
CDR3: CASSPSAGQGYSGANVLTF
V: TRBV25-1
D: TRBD1
length: 19
J: TRBJ2-6
size: -

DNA: TGTGCCAGCGGGGGGTACACCGGGGAGCTGTTTTTT
CDR3: CASGGYTGELFF
V: TRBV7-2
D: -
length: 12
J: TRBJ2-2
size: -

DNA: TGCGCCAGCAGCTTGGCCGGATCAAACTACGAGCAGTACTTC
CDR3: CASSLAGSNYEQYF
V: TRBV5-1
D: -
length: 14
J: TRBJ2-7
size: -

DNA: TGTGCCAGCACGGCAACCCAGCTTGAAGCTTTCTTT
CDR3: CASTATQLEAFF
V: TRBV6-6
D: -
length: 12
J: TRBJ1-1
size: few

DNA: TGCGCCAGCAGCCAAGGGAGGACTAGCGGGAGTTGGAACGAGCAGTACTTC
CDR3: CASSQGRTSGSWNEQYF
V: TRBV4-3
D: TRBD2
length: 17
J: TRBJ2-7
size: -

DNA: TGCAGCGTTATCGATAACCGGGGAGATGGGACTGAAGCTTTCTTT
CDR3: CSVIDNRGDGTEAFF
V: TRBV29-1
D: -
length: 15
J: TRBJ1-1
size: -

DNA: TGTGCCAGCAGCTCCGAATTTCGGGCTACACGAGAGACCCAGTACTTC
CDR3: CASSSEFRATRETQYF
V: TRBV7-6
D: -
length: 16
J: TRBJ2-5
size: many

DNA: TGTGCCATCAGCACAGGGAGCTCTGGAAACACCATATATTTT
CDR3: CAISTGSSGNTIYF
V: TRBV10-3
D: -
length: 14
J: TRBJ1-3
size: many

DNA: TGTGCTCCTCCCCCCGGGCAGGGAGGGAAAGCTTTCTTT
CDR3: CAPPPGQGGKAFF
V: TRBV10-3
D: -
length: 13
J: TRBJ1-1
size: few

DNA: TGCAGTGCTAGACCTAGGGGTTGGACAGATGAAAAACTGTTTTTT
CDR3: CSARPRGWTDEKLFF
V: TRBV20-1
D: -
length: 15
J: TRBJ1-4
size: -

DNA: TGCAGTGCTAGAGTCGGCCAGTATAGCAATCAGCCCCAGCATTTT
CDR3: CSARVGQYSNQPQHF
V: TRBV20-1
D: -
length: 15
J: TRBJ1-5
size: -

DNA: TGTGCCAGCAGCTGCCGGGACGGCATGAACACTGAAGCTTTCTTT
CDR3: CASSCRDGMNTEAFF
V: TRBV5-6
D: -
length: 15
J: TRBJ1-1
size: once

DNA: TGCAGCGTTTTTGTAGCCGGGGAGCTGTTTTTT
CDR3: CSVFVAGELFF
V: TRBV29-1
D: -
length: 11
J: TRBJ2-2
size: -

DNA: TGCGCCAGCAGCTCGGACAGACCAAAGGAATCACCCCTCCACTTT
CDR3: CASSSDRPKESPLHF
V: TRBV5-1
D: -
length: 15
J: TRBJ1-6
size: once

DNA: TGTGCCATCAATACCGGGAATGGCTACACCTTC
CDR3: CAINTGNGYTF
V: TRBV10-3
D: -
length: 11
J: TRBJ1-2
size: -